This is a list of T cell receptor beta chains from one sample in a study of shared clonotypes between healthy human individuals. Libraries were prepared by immunoSEQ multiplex PCR; TCRdb keeps only in-frame clonotypes and omits some of them. The profile shows some 1.4 million clones, 96% of them singletons. The specimen sequenced was naive CD4+ T cells sorted from blood. Receptors were obtained from a young man in good health. CDR3s include the opening cysteine and the closing phenylalanine or tryptophan. The D gene is left open where the match is weak. Rows give clone size only sometimes, using once, few, many, or a class for an expanded clone.

j_call v_call d_call clone_size cdr3_aa cdr3_nt
TRBJ1-1 TRBV27 . . CASSSPGRWNTEAFF TGTGCCAGCAGTTCCCCCGGACGGTGGAACACTGAAGCTTTCTTT
TRBJ2-7 TRBV27 . once CASSRGGHPYEQYF TGTGCCAGCAGCCGTGGGGGACACCCATACGAGCAGTACTTC
TRBJ2-3 TRBV7-2 . . CASSRFPGLALTQYF TGTGCCAGCAGCCGATTTCCGGGACTGGCACTGACGCAGTATTTT
TRBJ1-5 TRBV5-1 . few CASSTGTLDQPQHF TGCGCCAGCAGCACCGGGACACTAGATCAGCCCCAGCATTTT
TRBJ2-3 TRBV7-6 . . CASSRTGNTDTQYF TGTGCCAGCAGCCGGACTGGAAACACAGATACGCAGTATTTT
TRBJ2-1 TRBV28 . . CASSFGGPSYNEQFF TGTGCCAGCAGTTTCGGAGGGCCTTCCTACAATGAGCAGTTCTTC
TRBJ2-4 TRBV27 . once CASSDAQGIGAKNIQYF TGTGCCAGCAGTGACGCCCAGGGAATCGGAGCCAAAAACATTCAGTACTTC
TRBJ1-1 TRBV6-5 . . CASSVRSTEAFF TGTGCCAGCAGTGTCCGTAGTACTGAAGCTTTCTTT
TRBJ1-1 TRBV5-1 . . CASSLGTANTEAFF TGCGCCAGCAGCTTAGGGACGGCGAACACTGAAGCTTTCTTT
TRBJ1-5 TRBV11-2 . . CASSLSRGSNQPQHF TGTGCCAGCAGCTTAAGCAGGGGTAGCAATCAGCCCCAGCATTTT
TRBJ2-1 TRBV18 TRBD1 once CASSAGTGFSYNEQFF TGTGCCAGCTCGGCCGGGACAGGCTTCTCCTACAATGAGCAGTTCTTC
TRBJ2-1 TRBV5-1 TRBD2 . CASSGGGAPNYNEQFF TGCGCCAGCAGCGGCGGGGGAGCTCCAAACTACAATGAGCAGTTCTTC